The 22 T cell receptor beta chains reported below all come from one sample, sequenced in a study of shared clonotypes between healthy human individuals. Clones were sequenced by immunoSEQ multiplex PCR, and TCRdb holds only the in-frame ones, with some missing. Among approximately 2.3 million clones, approximately 95% were seen once, and the ten largest hold 0.39%. The sample consisted of naive CD4+ T cells from PBMCs. Subset: CD45RA+ positively selected. The origin of the receptors is a man between 18 and 29 years old in good health. Some clones in this sample may be carry-over from other donors' samples.

The chain is built from TRBV2 and TRBJ2-4, with D possibly matching TRBD1 (5 bases). Germline-derived CDR1 and CDR2 are SNHLY and FYNNEI. The V and J ends lost 3 bases and 4 bases respectively, with 7 bases between them. The CDR3 is 13 residues long. In DNA, the CDR3 is TGTGCCAGCAGTGACAGGGTGAAAAACATTCAGTACTTC. Its translation is CASSDRVKNIQYF.

The chain combines TRBV7-9 with TRBJ2-1; 10 nucleotides align to TRBD1. The V and J ends lost 4 bases and 8 bases, in that order; junction bases with no gene match: 8. The CDR3 runs 15 residues. Germline V gene sequence: CDR1 SEHNR, CDR2 FQNEAQ (reference sequence). The CDR3 DNA follows: TGTGCCAGCAGCTCCCAGGGACAGGGGTCGCATGAGCAGTTCTTC. Its protein is CASSSQGQGSHEQFF.

Points on this clone: Other DNA sequences in this sample translate to the same CDR3. The rearrangement links TRBV5-4 to TRBJ2-6; TRBD1 aligns across 7 bases. Looked up from germline, CDR1 is SGHNT and CDR2 is YYREEE (reference sequence). The CDR3 is made up of 17 amino acids. Trimming removed 4 bases from V and 1 base from J; junction bases left unmatched: 8. This CDR3 reads CASSPRDRPSGANVLTF. CDR3 nucleotides: TGTGCCAGCAGCCCCCGGGACAGACCATCTGGGGCCAACGTCCTGACTTTC.

V usage is TRBV18 and J usage is TRBJ2-7; TRBD2 aligns across 9 bases. This CDR3 comprises 15 residues. Germline CDR1 and CDR2: KGHSH and LQKENI. J gave up 4 bases and V 6 bases, and 10 bases lay outside the gene matches. CDR3 sequence (DNA): TGTGCCAGCTCTCCCAATAGCGGGAGCGGTTACGAGCAGTACTTC. Residues: CASSPNSGSGYEQYF.

This clone appeared a few times. This chain connects TRBV4-2 to TRBJ1-5; possibly TRBD1 for D (6 bases). The CDR3 spans 17 residues. Germline lookup yields CDR1 LGHNA and CDR2 YNFKEQ. The V end was cut by 1 base, the J end by 6 bases, with 19 bases between. Written as DNA, the CDR3 is TGTGCCAGCAGCCAAGGGACAGAGTTAGATGGAGGTCAGCCCCAGCATTTT. Amino acids: CASSQGTELDGGQPQHF.

This chain links TRBV6-5 with TRBJ2-7, with D possibly being TRBD2 (5 bases). The V gene lost 0 bases and the J gene lost 3 bases, with 9 bases spanning the gap. Germline V gene data show CDR1 as MNHEY and CDR2 as SVGAGI. The length of the CDR3 is 14 residues. The DNA of the CDR3 is TGTGCCAGCAGTTACTCCCGAGGGAACTACGAGCAGTACTTC. This gives the protein CASSYSRGNYEQYF.

This chain links TRBV27 with TRBJ2-1; 7 nucleotides line up with TRBD2. Looked up from germline, CDR1 is MNHEY and CDR2 is SMNVEV (reference sequence). This CDR3 has 15 residues. Germline trimming cut 3 bases from V and 7 bases from J; bases unmatched to any gene: 9. The CDR3: CASSFVGGPLNEQFF. CDR3 in DNA: TGTGCCAGCAGTTTCGTGGGAGGGCCGTTGAATGAGCAGTTCTTC.

This clone was seen a few times. Other DNA sequences in this specimen translate into the identical CDR3. J is TRBJ1-5 and V is TRBV28, with 7 bases fitting TRBD1. Trimming took 6 bases from V and 2 from J; bases not matched to a gene: 4. Germline CDR1 is MDHEN and CDR2 is SYDVKM. CDR3 length: 14 residues. CDR3 sequence: CASSLTGGNQPQHF. The CDR3 nucleotides are TGTGCCAGCAGCTTAACAGGGGGCAATCAGCCCCAGCATTTT.

This clone was seen just once. This chain joins TRBV30 and TRBJ1-5; 8 positions match TRBD1. Germline trimming cut 5 bases from V and 6 bases from J; bases unmatched to any gene: 9. The CDR3 extends over 14 amino acids. Germline CDR1 GTSNPN, CDR2 SVGIG (reference sequence). The CDR3 nucleotides are TGTGCCTGGGATCGGACAGGGCAAGGTCAGCCCCAGCATTTT. Protein: CAWDRTGQGQPQHF.

The chain joins TRBV30 to TRBJ1-4; D is perhaps TRBD1 (5 bases). Trimming pared 4 bases from V and 15 bases from J, leaving 21 bases between. The germline V gene encodes CDR1 GTSNPN and CDR2 SVGIG (reference sequence). This CDR3 has 13 residues. CDR3 protein: CAWTDLPGRRVFF. The DNA for the CDR3 is TGTGCCTGGACCGATCTCCCGGGGCGGAGGGTGTTTTTT.

J is TRBJ2-1 and V is TRBV10-1; maybe TRBD1 (7 bases). The CDR3 consists of 15 residues. V was cut by 7 bases and J by 6 bases, with 19 bases left in between. Germline CDR1 and CDR2: WNHNN and SYGVQD (reference sequence). This chain's CDR3 is CASTSGQGGFNEQFF. Here the CDR3 DNA reads TGCGCCAGCACGTCTGGTCAGGGGGGTTTCAATGAGCAGTTCTTC.

The chain links TRBV2 to TRBJ2-4; TRBD1 might be the D (6 bases). Germline values: CDR1 SNHLY, CDR2 FYNNEI. CDR3 length: 16 residues. Deletions cut 3 bases from V and 2 bases from J, with 14 bases between. The CDR3 here is CASSDRDTTTKNIQYF. CDR3 sequence (DNA): TGTGCCAGCAGTGATCGGGACACTACAACCAAAAACATTCAGTACTTC.

The rearrangement uses TRBV28 and TRBJ1-1; D might be TRBD1 (5 bases). Trimming left V 5 bases short and J 6 bases short, with 16 bases between. The CDR3 covers 14 residues. The germline gives CDR1 MDHEN, CDR2 SYDVKM. CDR3 protein: CASSPRRRGPEAFF. In DNA, the CDR3 is TGTGCCAGCAGTCCCCGGAGGAGGGGCCCTGAAGCTTTCTTT.

A single count supports this clone. CDR3 DNA: TGTGCCAGTAGTATTGTTCAGGGAACGCAGTATTTT. Translation: CASSIVQGTQYF. The chain is built from TRBV19 and TRBJ2-3, with D perhaps matching TRBD1 (5 bases). Trimming cost V 3 bases and J 9 bases, with 10 bases left between them. This CDR3 region has 12 residues. Germline V gives CDR1 LNHDA, CDR2 SQIVND (reference sequence).

This sequence joins TRBV9 and TRBJ1-3; D is unclear. This CDR3 is built from 15 residues. The V gene lost 3 bases and the J gene lost 0 bases, with 10 bases spanning the gap. CDR1 and CDR2 (germline): SGDLS, YYNGEE. The CDR3 bases are TGTGCCAGCAGCGGCGGGGAGTCCTCTGGAAACACCATATATTTT. Its protein product is CASSGGESSGNTIYF.

The rearrangement uses TRBV7-6 and TRBJ2-3; D gene ambiguous. CDR3 length: 14 residues. Germline V CDR1 and CDR2: SGHVS, FNYEAQ. The V end lost 3 bases, the J end lost 2 bases, and 9 bases lay between the germline ends. The DNA for the CDR3 is TGTGCCAGCAGCTTCGGGCCCTTCACAGATACGCAGTATTTT. It yields the protein CASSFGPFTDTQYF. Combining the CDR3 with reference TRBV7-6 and TRBJ2-3 gives the whole variable domain GAGVSQSPRYKVTKRGQDVALRCDPISGHVSLYWYRQALGQGPEFLTYFNYEAQQDKSGLPNDRFSAERPEGSISTLTIQRTEQRDSAMYRCASSFGPFTDTQYFGPGTRLTVL.

The chain couples TRBV9 to TRBJ1-2; D is unclear. Germline CDR1 reads SGDLS; CDR2 reads YYNGEE. The V gene lost 4 bases and the J gene lost 7 bases, with 17 bases spanning the gap. The CDR3 extends over 14 amino acids. CDR3 amino acids: CASSPPPTMGGYTF. The DNA for the CDR3 is TGTGCCAGCAGCCCCCCCCCGACGATGGGTGGCTACACCTTC.

V is TRBV28 and J is TRBJ2-7; TRBD2 might be the D (5 bases). The CDR3 covers 16 residues. Trimming took 5 bases from V and 0 from J, leaving 17 bases between them. CDR1 is MDHEN and CDR2 is SYDVKM in the germline V gene. The CDR3 here is CASSPAAAESSYEQYF. The CDR3 bases are TGTGCCAGCAGTCCCGCGGCAGCGGAAAGCTCCTACGAGCAGTACTTC.

The chain uses TRBV6-6 and TRBJ2-1; D is undetermined. The CDR3 covers 11 residues. Per the germline V gene, CDR1 is MNHNY and CDR2 is SVGAGI (reference sequence). V lost 4 bases, J lost 8 bases, and 6 bases lay in between. CDR3 nucleotide sequence: TGTGCCAGCAGTTTAGAGGATGAGCAGTTCTTC. Translating it yields CASSLEDEQFF.

The rearrangement links TRBV27 to TRBJ2-1; 15 nucleotides match TRBD2. CDR3 length: 15 residues. CDR1 is MNHEY and CDR2 is SMNVEV in the germline V gene (reference sequence). Trimming removed 9 bases from V and 7 bases from J; junction bases left unmatched: 7. The DNA for the CDR3 is TGTGCCAGTAAAGGACTAGCGGGAGGGGAGAATGAGCAGTTCTTC. Protein: CASKGLAGGENEQFF.

As concerns this clone: The sample has other DNA sequences that encode this CDR3 too. The chain is built from TRBV6-1 and TRBJ2-1, with D maybe TRBD2 (5 bases). The CDR3 consists of 15 residues. From germline, CDR1 is MNHNS and CDR2 SASEGT. V was pared by 6 bases and J by 0 bases, with 12 bases between. CDR3 protein: CASSPRGSSYNEQFF. The CDR3 nucleotides are TGTGCCAGCAGCCCGCGAGGGAGCTCCTACAATGAGCAGTTCTTC.

V gene TRBV5-1 combines with J gene TRBJ2-7, with D perhaps TRBD2 (5 bases). Germline lookup yields CDR1 SGHRS and CDR2 YFSETQ. The CDR3 has 15 residues. V was shortened by 0 bases and J by 3 bases, with 13 bases between the two germline ends. CDR3 nucleotide sequence: TGCGCCAGCAGCTTGGGGGATGTCGGGAACTACGAGCAGTACTTC. Translated, it gives CASSLGDVGNYEQYF.